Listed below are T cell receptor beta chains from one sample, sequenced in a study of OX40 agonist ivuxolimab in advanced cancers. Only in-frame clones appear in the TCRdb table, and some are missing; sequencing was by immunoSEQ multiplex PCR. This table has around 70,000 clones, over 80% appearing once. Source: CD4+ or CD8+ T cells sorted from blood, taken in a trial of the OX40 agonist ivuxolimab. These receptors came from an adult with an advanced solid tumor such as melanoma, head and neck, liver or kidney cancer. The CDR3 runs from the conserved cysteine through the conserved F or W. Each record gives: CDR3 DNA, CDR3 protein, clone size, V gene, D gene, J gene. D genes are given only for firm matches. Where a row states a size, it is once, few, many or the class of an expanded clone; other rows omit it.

CDR3nt: TGTGCCAGCAGCTCGGGGACAGGGACGATCTACGAGCAGTACTTC
CDR3aa: CASSSGTGTIYEQYF
abundance: .
v_gene: TRBV5-5
d_gene: TRBD1
j_gene: TRBJ2-7

CDR3nt: TGTGCCAGCAGTTGGTCCCGGGGGGGCAGGATGAATGAGCAGTTCTTC
CDR3aa: CASSWSRGGRMNEQFF
abundance: .
v_gene: TRBV6-5
d_gene: TRBD2
j_gene: TRBJ2-1

CDR3nt: TGTGCCAGCAGTTACATTCATGAGGCGGGCACCGGGGAGCTGTTTTTT
CDR3aa: CASSYIHEAGTGELFF
abundance: few
v_gene: TRBV6-6
d_gene: .
j_gene: TRBJ2-2

CDR3nt: TGTGCCAGCAGCGCTAGCGGGGGGCTTGGGACCGGGGAGCTGTTTTTT
CDR3aa: CASSASGGLGTGELFF
abundance: .
v_gene: TRBV7-3
d_gene: TRBD2
j_gene: TRBJ2-2

CDR3nt: TGTGCCAGCATTGGACATGTCTACGAGCAGTACTTC
CDR3aa: CASIGHVYEQYF
abundance: .
v_gene: TRBV25-1
d_gene: .
j_gene: TRBJ2-7

CDR3nt: TGTGCCAGCAGTCCCATAGGGACTACTTACAATGAGCAGTTCTTC
CDR3aa: CASSPIGTTYNEQFF
abundance: .
v_gene: TRBV6-4
d_gene: TRBD2
j_gene: TRBJ2-1

CDR3nt: TGTGCCTCGGTGGGCGCCAGAGGCTACACCTTC
CDR3aa: CASVGARGYTF
abundance: .
v_gene: TRBV2
d_gene: .
j_gene: TRBJ1-2

CDR3nt: TGTGCCAGCTCACCCGGGACCTTCTACGAGCAGTACTTC
CDR3aa: CASSPGTFYEQYF
abundance: .
v_gene: TRBV18
d_gene: .
j_gene: TRBJ2-7

CDR3nt: TGCGCCAGCAAACTAGCGGGAGGGGGGTATGAGCAGTTCTTC
CDR3aa: CASKLAGGGYEQFF
abundance: once
v_gene: TRBV5-1
d_gene: TRBD2
j_gene: TRBJ2-1

CDR3nt: TGTGCCAGCTCACCAGCAGGGACTAGCGGGGGGTACAATGAGCAGTTCTTC
CDR3aa: CASSPAGTSGGYNEQFF
abundance: .
v_gene: TRBV18
d_gene: TRBD2
j_gene: TRBJ2-1

CDR3nt: TGTGCCAGCAGCCCCTCCGGTCAGGGAGTCACAGATACGCAGTATTTT
CDR3aa: CASSPSGQGVTDTQYF
abundance: .
v_gene: TRBV7-8
d_gene: .
j_gene: TRBJ2-3

CDR3nt: TGTGCCAGCAGCTTAGTCCCAACAGGGAACAATCAGCCCCAGCATTTT
CDR3aa: CASSLVPTGNNQPQHF
abundance: .
v_gene: TRBV11-3
d_gene: .
j_gene: TRBJ1-5

CDR3nt: TGTGCCAGTAAGGGGCGGGGGGGCGAAGAGACCCAGTACTTC
CDR3aa: CASKGRGGEETQYF
abundance: .
v_gene: TRBV19
d_gene: TRBD2
j_gene: TRBJ2-5

CDR3nt: TGTGCCAGCAGCATAGGACCTTACGAGCAGTACTTC
CDR3aa: CASSIGPYEQYF
abundance: few
v_gene: TRBV7-9
d_gene: .
j_gene: TRBJ2-7

CDR3nt: TGTGCCAGCAGTTTTGCTCTGGGGGGCAATCAGCCCCAGCATTTT
CDR3aa: CASSFALGGNQPQHF
abundance: .
v_gene: TRBV28
d_gene: .
j_gene: TRBJ1-5

CDR3nt: TGTGCCAGTAGACCGGCACGAGAGGGGGTGGACTATGGCTACACCTTC
CDR3aa: CASRPAREGVDYGYTF
abundance: .
v_gene: TRBV19
d_gene: .
j_gene: TRBJ1-2

CDR3nt: TGTGCCAGCAACCCAGAACCGGGACTAGCGGGCTACGAGCAGTACTTC
CDR3aa: CASNPEPGLAGYEQYF
abundance: .
v_gene: TRBV5-4
d_gene: TRBD2
j_gene: TRBJ2-7

CDR3nt: TGTGCCAGCAGCAACCGGGACAGGGAATTATCCTATGGCTACACCTTC
CDR3aa: CASSNRDRELSYGYTF
abundance: .
v_gene: TRBV5-4
d_gene: TRBD1
j_gene: TRBJ1-2

CDR3nt: TGTGCCAGCAGCGTAGGTGGTCAGGGTCCCTACGAGCAGTACTTC
CDR3aa: CASSVGGQGPYEQYF
abundance: .
v_gene: TRBV9
d_gene: .
j_gene: TRBJ2-7

CDR3nt: TGTGCCAGCAGCCTCAGGGGGACATCCCCGACCCAGTACTTC
CDR3aa: CASSLRGTSPTQYF
abundance: .
v_gene: TRBV11-2
d_gene: TRBD1
j_gene: TRBJ2-5

CDR3nt: TGTGCCAGCAGTGAATTAATTCCGCCCGAAGCTTTCTTT
CDR3aa: CASSELIPPEAFF
abundance: .
v_gene: TRBV6-1
d_gene: .
j_gene: TRBJ1-1

CDR3nt: TGTGCCTGGAGAACCGGGACTAGCTCTCACTTCTCCTTC
CDR3aa: CAWRTGTSSHFSF
abundance: .
v_gene: TRBV30
d_gene: TRBD2
j_gene: TRBJ2-7

CDR3nt: TGTGCCAGCTCACCCGACCCTAGCAAAGAGACCCAGTACTTC
CDR3aa: CASSPDPSKETQYF
abundance: .
v_gene: TRBV18
d_gene: .
j_gene: TRBJ2-5

CDR3nt: TGTGCCAGCAGCTTGAGACTGGACAGGGCGGAAGAGCAGTACTTC
CDR3aa: CASSLRLDRAEEQYF
abundance: once
v_gene: TRBV11-2
d_gene: TRBD1
j_gene: TRBJ2-7

CDR3nt: TGTGCCAGCAGTTTGCGACAGGGGGTGACTGAAGCTTTCTTT
CDR3aa: CASSLRQGVTEAFF
abundance: .
v_gene: TRBV27
d_gene: TRBD1
j_gene: TRBJ1-1

CDR3nt: TGTGCCAGCAGCTTTTCGGGCTACGAGCAGTACTTC
CDR3aa: CASSFSGYEQYF
abundance: .
v_gene: TRBV7-2
d_gene: .
j_gene: TRBJ2-7

CDR3nt: TGTGCCAGCAGCCTCCGGGGTCGGGTCTACGAGCAGTACTTC
CDR3aa: CASSLRGRVYEQYF
abundance: .
v_gene: TRBV6-1
d_gene: .
j_gene: TRBJ2-7

CDR3nt: TGTGCCAGCAGTCGAATAAGGGGGGGGCACAATGAGCAGTTCTTC
CDR3aa: CASSRIRGGHNEQFF
abundance: .
v_gene: TRBV27
d_gene: .
j_gene: TRBJ2-1

CDR3nt: TGTGCCAGTAGTATAGCTAGGACCCTCAATCAGCCCCAGCATTTT
CDR3aa: CASSIARTLNQPQHF
abundance: .
v_gene: TRBV19
d_gene: .
j_gene: TRBJ1-5

CDR3nt: TGTGCCAGCAGCTACACAGGGTCTAGAATCGACACAGATACGCAGTATTTT
CDR3aa: CASSYTGSRIDTDTQYF
abundance: .
v_gene: TRBV11-2
d_gene: .
j_gene: TRBJ2-3

CDR3nt: TGTGCCAGCAGCTGGGAAGGGGGGGGTGTTAACAAACAGTACTTC
CDR3aa: CASSWEGGGVNKQYF
abundance: .
v_gene: TRBV5-4
d_gene: .
j_gene: TRBJ2-7

CDR3nt: TGTGCCAGCAGCCTCGTTTCGGACGCCTACGAGCAGTACTTC
CDR3aa: CASSLVSDAYEQYF
abundance: .
v_gene: TRBV7-2
d_gene: .
j_gene: TRBJ2-7

CDR3nt: TGTGCCAGCAGTGAAATGTACACTGAAGCTTTCTTT
CDR3aa: CASSEMYTEAFF
abundance: .
v_gene: TRBV6-1
d_gene: .
j_gene: TRBJ1-1

CDR3nt: TGTGCCAGCACCCAAGGGAACATTCAGTACTTC
CDR3aa: CASTQGNIQYF
abundance: .
v_gene: TRBV2
d_gene: .
j_gene: TRBJ2-4

CDR3nt: TGTGCCAGCAGCCTCGACAGGGGAAGCTCCTACGAGCAGTACTTC
CDR3aa: CASSLDRGSSYEQYF
abundance: .
v_gene: TRBV5-4
d_gene: TRBD1
j_gene: TRBJ2-7

CDR3nt: TGTGCCAGCAGTTCCCTGAGGGGATCCTATGGCTACACCTTC
CDR3aa: CASSSLRGSYGYTF
abundance: .
v_gene: TRBV27
d_gene: .
j_gene: TRBJ1-2

CDR3nt: TGTGCCAGCTCACAATCCGGACCCCTGGAAGGAAAACTGTTTTTT
CDR3aa: CASSQSGPLEGKLFF
abundance: few
v_gene: TRBV18
d_gene: .
j_gene: TRBJ1-4